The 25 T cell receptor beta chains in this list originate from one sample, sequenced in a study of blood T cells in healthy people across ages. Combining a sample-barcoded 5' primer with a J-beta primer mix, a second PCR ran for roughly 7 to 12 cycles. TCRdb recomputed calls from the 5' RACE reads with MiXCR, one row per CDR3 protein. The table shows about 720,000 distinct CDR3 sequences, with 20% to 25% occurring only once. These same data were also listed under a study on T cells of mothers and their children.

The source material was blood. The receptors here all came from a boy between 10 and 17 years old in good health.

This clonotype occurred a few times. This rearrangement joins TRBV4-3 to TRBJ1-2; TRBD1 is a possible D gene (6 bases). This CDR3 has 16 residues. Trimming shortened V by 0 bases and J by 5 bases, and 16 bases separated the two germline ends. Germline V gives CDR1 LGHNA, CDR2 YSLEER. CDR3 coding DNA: TGCGCCAGCAGCCAAGATGCCCGGACAGCAGCATATGGCTACACCTTC. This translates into CASSQDARTAAYGYTF.

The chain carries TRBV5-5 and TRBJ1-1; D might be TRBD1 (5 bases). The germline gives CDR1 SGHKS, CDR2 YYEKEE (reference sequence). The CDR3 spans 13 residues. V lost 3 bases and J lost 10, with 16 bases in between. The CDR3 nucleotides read TGTGCCAGCAGCTCCCCGGGTGCGGGGACAGCTTTCTTT. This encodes CASSSPGAGTAFF.

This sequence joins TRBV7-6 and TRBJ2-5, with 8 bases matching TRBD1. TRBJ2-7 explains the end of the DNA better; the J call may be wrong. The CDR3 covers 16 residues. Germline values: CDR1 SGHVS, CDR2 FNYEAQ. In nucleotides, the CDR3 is TGTGCCAGCAGCTTAGCGGGGACAGGACATACCTACGAGCAGTACTTC. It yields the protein CASSLAGTGHTYEQYF.

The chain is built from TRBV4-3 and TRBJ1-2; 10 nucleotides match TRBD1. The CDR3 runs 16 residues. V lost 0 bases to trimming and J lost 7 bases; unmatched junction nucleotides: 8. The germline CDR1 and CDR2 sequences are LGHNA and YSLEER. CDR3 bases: TGCGCCAGCAGCCAAGACGCGGACAGGGGGAGGAGTGGCTACACCTTC. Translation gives CASSQDADRGRSGYTF.

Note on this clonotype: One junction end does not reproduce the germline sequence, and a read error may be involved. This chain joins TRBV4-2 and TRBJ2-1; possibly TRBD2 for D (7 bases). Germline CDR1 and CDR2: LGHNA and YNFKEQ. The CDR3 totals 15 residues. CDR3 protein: CASSPQGTNNNEQFF. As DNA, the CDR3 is TGTGCCAGCAGCCCTCAGGGGACTAATAACAATGAGCAATTCTTC.

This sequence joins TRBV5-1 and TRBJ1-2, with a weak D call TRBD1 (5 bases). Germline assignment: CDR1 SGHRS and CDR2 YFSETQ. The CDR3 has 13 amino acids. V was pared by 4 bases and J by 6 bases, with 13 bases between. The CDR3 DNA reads TGCGCCAGCAGCCCGGGGCATCTAAATGGCTACACCTTC. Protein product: CASSPGHLNGYTF.

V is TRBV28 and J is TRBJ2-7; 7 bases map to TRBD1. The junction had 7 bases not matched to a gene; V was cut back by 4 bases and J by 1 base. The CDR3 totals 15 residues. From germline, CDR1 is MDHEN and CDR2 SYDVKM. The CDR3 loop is CASSSRGQDSYEQYF. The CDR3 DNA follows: TGTGCCAGCAGTTCCCGAGGACAGGATTCCTACGAGCAGTACTTC.

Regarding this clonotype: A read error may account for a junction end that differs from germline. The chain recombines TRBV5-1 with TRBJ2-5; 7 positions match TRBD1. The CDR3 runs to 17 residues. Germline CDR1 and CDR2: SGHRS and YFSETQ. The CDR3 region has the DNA TGCGCCAGCAGCTTGTCCGGGCCAGGGGGAACCCAAGAGGCCCAGTACTTC. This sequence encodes CASSLSGPGGTQEAQYF.

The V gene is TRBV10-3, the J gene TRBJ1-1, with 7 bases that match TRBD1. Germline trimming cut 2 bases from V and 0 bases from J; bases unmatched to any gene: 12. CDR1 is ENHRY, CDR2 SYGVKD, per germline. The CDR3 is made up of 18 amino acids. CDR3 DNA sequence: TGTGCCATCAGTGAGAATTTCGGTCAGGGGGGCATGAACACTGAAGCTTTCTTT. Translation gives CAISENFGQGGMNTEAFF.

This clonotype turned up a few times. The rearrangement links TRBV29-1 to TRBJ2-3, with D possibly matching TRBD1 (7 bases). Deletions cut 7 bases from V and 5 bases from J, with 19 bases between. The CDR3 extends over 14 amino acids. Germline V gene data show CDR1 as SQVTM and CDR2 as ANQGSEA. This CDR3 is CSALLRGAGDTQYF. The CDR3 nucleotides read TGCAGCGCCCTTCTCAGGGGGGCAGGAGATACGCAGTATTTT.

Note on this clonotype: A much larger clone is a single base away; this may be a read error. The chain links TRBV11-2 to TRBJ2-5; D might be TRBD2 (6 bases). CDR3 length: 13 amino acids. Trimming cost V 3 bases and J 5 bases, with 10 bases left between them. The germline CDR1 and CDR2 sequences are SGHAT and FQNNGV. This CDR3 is CASSFTSWETQYF. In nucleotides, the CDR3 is TGTGCCAGCAGCTTTACTAGCTGGGAGACCCAGTACTTC.

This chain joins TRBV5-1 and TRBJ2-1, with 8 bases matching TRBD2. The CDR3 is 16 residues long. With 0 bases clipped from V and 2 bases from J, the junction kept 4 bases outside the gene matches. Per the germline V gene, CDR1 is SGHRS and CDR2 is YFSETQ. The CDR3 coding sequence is TGCGCCAGCAGCTTGGAGGCGGGAGGTACCTACAATGAGCAGTTCTTC. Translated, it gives CASSLEAGGTYNEQFF.

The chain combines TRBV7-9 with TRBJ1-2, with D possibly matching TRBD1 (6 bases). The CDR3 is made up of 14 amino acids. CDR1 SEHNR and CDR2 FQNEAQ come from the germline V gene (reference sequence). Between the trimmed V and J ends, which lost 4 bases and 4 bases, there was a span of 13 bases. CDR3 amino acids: CASSYGQTSYGYTF. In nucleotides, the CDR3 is TGTGCCAGCAGCTACGGACAGACCTCCTATGGCTACACCTTC. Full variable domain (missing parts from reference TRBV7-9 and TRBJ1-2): DTGVSQNPRHKITKRGQNVTFRCDPISEHNRLYWYRQTLGQGPEFLTYFQNEAQLEKSRLLSDRFSAERPKGSFSTLEIQRTEQGDSAMYLCASSYGQTSYGYTFGSGTRLTVV.

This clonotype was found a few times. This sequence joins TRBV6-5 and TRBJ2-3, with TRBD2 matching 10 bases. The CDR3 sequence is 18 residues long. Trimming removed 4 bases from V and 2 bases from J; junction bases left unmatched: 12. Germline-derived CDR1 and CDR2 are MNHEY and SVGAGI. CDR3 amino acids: CASSFSPETSGDTDTQYF. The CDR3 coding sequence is TGTGCCAGCAGTTTCTCACCTGAAACTAGCGGGGACACAGATACGCAGTATTTT.

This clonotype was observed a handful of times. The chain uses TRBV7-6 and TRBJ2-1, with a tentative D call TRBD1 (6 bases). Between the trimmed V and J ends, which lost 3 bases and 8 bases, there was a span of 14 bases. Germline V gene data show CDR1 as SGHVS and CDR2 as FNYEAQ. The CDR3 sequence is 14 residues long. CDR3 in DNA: TGTGCCAGCAGCTTGCAACAGGGACCCGATGAGCAGTTCTTC. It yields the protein CASSLQQGPDEQFF.

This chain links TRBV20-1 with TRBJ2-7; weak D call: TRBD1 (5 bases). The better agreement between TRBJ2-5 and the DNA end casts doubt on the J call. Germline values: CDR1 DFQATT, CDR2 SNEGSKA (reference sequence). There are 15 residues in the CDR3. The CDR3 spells CSAPPAAGLQETQYF. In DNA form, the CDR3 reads TGCAGTGCTCCACCGGCGGCAGGGCTCCAAGAGACCCAGTACTTC.

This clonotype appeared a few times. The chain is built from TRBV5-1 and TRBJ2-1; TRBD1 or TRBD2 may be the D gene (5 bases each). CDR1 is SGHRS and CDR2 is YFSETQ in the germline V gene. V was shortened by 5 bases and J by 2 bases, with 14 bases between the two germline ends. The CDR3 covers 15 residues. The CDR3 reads CASRQRGNTYNEQFF. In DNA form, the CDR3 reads TGCGCCAGCAGGCAGAGGGGAAATACCTACAATGAGCAGTTCTTC.

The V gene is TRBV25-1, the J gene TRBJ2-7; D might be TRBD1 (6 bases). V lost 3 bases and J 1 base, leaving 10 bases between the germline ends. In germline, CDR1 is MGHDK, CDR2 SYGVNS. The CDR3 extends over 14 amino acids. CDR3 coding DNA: TGTGCCAGCAGTGATCAAGGACAGTCCTACGAGCAGTACTTC. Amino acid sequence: CASSDQGQSYEQYF.

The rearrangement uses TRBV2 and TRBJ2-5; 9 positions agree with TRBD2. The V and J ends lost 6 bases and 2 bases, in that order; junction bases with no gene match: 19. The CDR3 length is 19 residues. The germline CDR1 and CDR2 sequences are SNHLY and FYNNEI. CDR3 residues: CASRRRAIRVSGGQETQYF. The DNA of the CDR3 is TGTGCCAGCAGGAGGAGAGCGATTCGGGTTAGCGGGGGACAAGAGACCCAGTACTTC.

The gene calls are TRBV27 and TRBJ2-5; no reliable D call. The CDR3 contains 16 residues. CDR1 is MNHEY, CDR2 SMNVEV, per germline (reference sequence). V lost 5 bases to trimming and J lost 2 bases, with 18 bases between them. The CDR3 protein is CASSPLGDAEQETQYF. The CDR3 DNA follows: TGTGCCAGCAGTCCGCTTGGGGATGCGGAGCAAGAGACCCAGTACTTC.

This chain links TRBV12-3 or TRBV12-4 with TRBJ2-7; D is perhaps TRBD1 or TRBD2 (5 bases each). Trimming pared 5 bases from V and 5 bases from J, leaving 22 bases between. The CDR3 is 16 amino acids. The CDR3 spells CASSPPTGTAANEQYF. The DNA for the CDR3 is TGTGCCAGCAGTCCCCCAACCGGGACGGCCGCCAACGAGCAGTACTTC.

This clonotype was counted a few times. The CDR3 protein is CSVVLAGDYEQYF. For the CDR3, the DNA is TGCAGCGTTGTTTTAGCGGGAGACTACGAGCAGTACTTC. The V call is TRBV29-1, the J call TRBJ2-5; 9 bases align to TRBD2. TRBJ2-7 matches the DNA end more closely, so the J call is doubtful. This CDR3 has 13 residues. Per germline, CDR1 SQVTM and CDR2 ANQGSEA.

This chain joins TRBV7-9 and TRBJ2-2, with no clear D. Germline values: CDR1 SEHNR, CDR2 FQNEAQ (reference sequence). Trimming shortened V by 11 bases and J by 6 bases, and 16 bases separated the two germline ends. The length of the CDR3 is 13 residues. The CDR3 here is CAHHTGGPGELFF. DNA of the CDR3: TGTGCCCACCATACCGGCGGTCCCGGGGAGCTGTTTTTT.

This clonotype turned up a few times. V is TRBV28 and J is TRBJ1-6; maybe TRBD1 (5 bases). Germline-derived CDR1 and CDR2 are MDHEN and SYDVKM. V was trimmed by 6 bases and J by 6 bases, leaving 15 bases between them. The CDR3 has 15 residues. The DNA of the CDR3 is TGTGCCAGCAGCTCCCTTGGTCAGGGTAATTCACCCCTCCACTTT. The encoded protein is CASSSLGQGNSPLHF.

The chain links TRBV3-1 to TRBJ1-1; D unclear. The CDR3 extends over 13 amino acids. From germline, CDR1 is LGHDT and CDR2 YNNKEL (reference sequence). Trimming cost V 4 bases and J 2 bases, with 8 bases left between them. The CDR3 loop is CASSRETNTEAFF. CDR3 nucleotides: TGTGCCAGCAGCCGGGAGACAAACACTGAAGCTTTCTTT.